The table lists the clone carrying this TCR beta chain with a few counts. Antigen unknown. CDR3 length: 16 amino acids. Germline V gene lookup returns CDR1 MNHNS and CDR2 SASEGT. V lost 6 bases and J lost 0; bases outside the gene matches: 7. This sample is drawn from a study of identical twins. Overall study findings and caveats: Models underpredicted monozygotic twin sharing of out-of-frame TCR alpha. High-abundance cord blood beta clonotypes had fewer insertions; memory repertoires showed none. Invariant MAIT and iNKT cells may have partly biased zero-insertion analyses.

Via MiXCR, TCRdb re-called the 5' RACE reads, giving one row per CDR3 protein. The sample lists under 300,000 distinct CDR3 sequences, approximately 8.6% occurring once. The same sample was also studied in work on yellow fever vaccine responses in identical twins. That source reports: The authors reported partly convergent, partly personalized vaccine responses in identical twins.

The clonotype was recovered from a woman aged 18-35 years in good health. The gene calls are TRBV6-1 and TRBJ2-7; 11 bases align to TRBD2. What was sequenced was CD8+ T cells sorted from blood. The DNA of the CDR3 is TGTGCCAGCAGACCCCGACTAGCGGGGAGCTCCTACGAGCAGTACTTC. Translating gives CASRPRLAGSSYEQYF.